Listed below are T cell receptor beta chains from one sample, sequenced in a study of CD8 T cells in ankylosing spondylitis. TCRdb re-derived calls from the 5' RACE reads in MiXCR, one entry per CDR3 protein. The sample carries under 950,000 distinct CDR3 sequences, roughly 20% recorded once. Sequencing was done on a sample of blood, either unsorted or a sorted T cell fraction (not recorded which). These receptors all stem from a male donor with ankylosing spondylitis. Each CDR3 is given with its conserved first and last residue. The order of the fields is V gene, CDR3 length, J gene, CDR3 protein.

TRBV5-1,13,TRBJ2-2,CASSSGWAGELFF
TRBV29-1,14,TRBJ2-3,CSVEGQGGSDTQYF
TRBV10-3,12,TRBJ1-2,CATRQGRGGYTF
TRBV5-1,15,TRBJ1-1,CASSLGLQRNTEAFF
TRBV11-2,18,TRBJ2-1,CASSLGIGTRNSYNEQFF
TRBV27,16,TRBJ2-5,CASSSGTSGMIETQYF
TRBV20-1,15,TRBJ1-2,CSARQEGTGNYGYTF
TRBV29-1,14,TRBJ2-2,CSVEAGGKTGELFF
TRBV7-3,15,TRBJ2-7,CASSLNLAPVGEQYF
TRBV3-1,17,TRBJ2-2,CASSPGGGRILGGELFF
TRBV11-2,14,TRBJ2-7,CASSFRAGGYEQYF
TRBV4-1,17,TRBJ2-1,CASSQDIGTSGVNEQFF
TRBV20-1,13,TRBJ2-1,CSARRLAYNEQFF
TRBV2,15,TRBJ2-2,CASREGPPPTGELFF
TRBV28,14,TRBJ1-5,CASSRTGGNQPQHF